The entry below describes one TCR beta chain. The antigen remains undetermined. The sample comes from a study of CD4 T cells in relation to SARS-CoV-2 and coronaviruses. Across the whole study: Convalescent donors were aged roughly 20 to 80, with median roughly 42 years. Of the patients, fewer than ten were male, 4 female, two Hispanic. Study outcomes and limitations: Each donor contributed either pre-pandemic or post-infection samples, not both.

Germline V CDR1 and CDR2: SGHTA, FQGNSA. The ends lost 5 bases at V and 6 bases at J; junction bases unmatched: 8. This CDR3 spans 14 amino acids. Clones were read by immunoSEQ multiplex PCR, and TCRdb kept only the in-frame ones, dropping some. The sample records about 37,000 clones, 70% to 90% being singletons. Naive and memory CD4+ T cells came from enriched cryopreserved PBMCs. The TCR comes from an adult with COVID-19. The V gene is TRBV7-2, the J gene TRBJ2-7, with TRBD1 identical over 9 bases. The sequenced sample was memory CD4+ T cells from PBMCs. In DNA form, the CDR3 reads TGTGCCAGCAGCACGCGGACAGGGGCGGTCGAGCAGTACTTC. Protein: CASSTRTGAVEQYF. Combining the CDR3 with reference TRBV7-2 and TRBJ2-7 gives the whole variable domain GAGVSQSPSNKVTEKGKDVELRCDPISGHTALYWYRQSLGQGLEFLIYFQGNSAPDKSGLPSDRFSAERTGGSVSTLTIQRTQQEDSAVYLCASSTRTGAVEQYFGPGTRLTVT.